These 10 T cell receptor beta chains were all obtained from the same sample, sequenced in a study of control samples from healthy donors and cancer patients. The table came from immunoSEQ multiplex PCR; TCRdb's copy has only in-frame clones and leaves some out. Here the sample spans around 180,000 clones, around 90% being singletons. The specimen sequenced was blood. These TCRs come from a woman aged 40 to 50 in good health.

This chain connects TRBV28 to TRBJ1-4; no reliable D call. The CDR3 spans 12 residues. Trimming left V 7 bases short and J 3 bases short, with 6 bases between. In germline, CDR1 is MDHEN, CDR2 SYDVKM. CDR3 region: CASTTANEKLFF. Written as DNA, the CDR3 is TGTGCCAGCACCACCGCTAATGAAAAACTGTTTTTT.

The chain employs TRBV25-1 and TRBJ1-6; the D gene is possibly TRBD1 (5 bases). The CDR3 covers 14 residues. Germline CDR1 MGHDK, CDR2 SYGVNS. The V end lost 2 bases, the J end lost 8 bases, and 10 bases lay between the germline ends. CDR3 residues: CASSELDIDSPLHF. The CDR3 DNA reads as TGTGCCAGCAGTGAACTGGACATCGATTCACCCCTCCACTTT.

This clone was detected a few times. The J gene is TRBJ2-2, the V gene TRBV29-1; tentative D call: TRBD1 (5 bases). With 4 bases removed from V and 7 bases from J, the gap between germline ends came to 13 bases. From germline, CDR1 is SQVTM and CDR2 ANQGSEA. The CDR3 covers 13 residues. The CDR3 coding sequence is TGCAGCGTTGGTCAGAGCCAGGGCGGGGAGCTGTTTTTT. Protein sequence: CSVGQSQGGELFF.

The table lists this clone with a count of one. At the DNA level, this CDR3 is encoded by other sequences in the same sample as well. This chain uses TRBV9 with TRBJ2-5; TRBD2 agrees at 11 bases. V trimming: 0 bases; J trimming: 5 bases; junction bases outside the gene matches: 6. Germline V CDR1 and CDR2: SGDLS, YYNGEE. This CDR3 is built from 16 residues. DNA of the CDR3: TGTGCCAGCAGCGTAGGGCTAGCGGGGGGCGGGGAGACCCAGTACTTC. Its protein is CASSVGLAGGGETQYF. The variable domain in full, completed from reference TRBV9 and TRBJ2-5, reads DSGVTQTPKHLITATGQRVTLRCSPRSGDLSVYWYQQSLDQGLQFLIQYYNGEERAKGNILERFSAQQFPDLHSELNLSSLELGDSALYFCASSVGLAGGGETQYFGPGTRLLVL.

The CDR3 spells CASSLEQGFTEAFF. In nucleotides, the CDR3 is TGTGCCAGCAGCTTAGAGCAGGGGTTCACTGAAGCTTTCTTT. This chain joins TRBV11-2 and TRBJ1-1, with D perhaps matching TRBD1 (6 bases). V was clipped by 0 bases and J by 4 bases, with 9 bases between them. CDR1 and CDR2 (germline): SGHAT, FQNNGV. CDR3 length: 14 amino acids.

The chain employs TRBV5-4 and TRBJ2-2; 9 nucleotides line up with TRBD1. V trimming: 2 bases; J trimming: 7 bases; junction bases outside the gene matches: 3. The germline gives CDR1 SGHNT, CDR2 YYREEE (reference sequence). CDR3 length: 14 amino acids. CDR3 nucleotides: TGTGCCAGCAGCTTACAGGGGGCGTTCGGGGAGCTGTTTTTT. It specifies CASSLQGAFGELFF. The full variable domain, in which reference TRBV5-4 and TRBJ2-2 provide the parts outside the CDR3, is ETGVTQSPTHLIKTRGQQVTLRCSSQSGHNTVSWYQQALGQGPQFIFQYYREEENGRGNFPPRFSGLQFPNYSSELNVNALELDDSALYLCASSLQGAFGELFFGEGSRLTVL.

This chain uses TRBV7-2 with TRBJ1-2, with 8 bases that match TRBD1. With V trimmed by 1 base and J by 2 bases, 6 bases remained unmatched. Germline CDR1 reads SGHTA; CDR2 reads FQGNSA. The CDR3 is 16 residues long. For the CDR3, the DNA is TGTGCCAGCAGCTTAGTTTGGACAGGGACCAACTATGGCTACACCTTC. Translated: CASSLVWTGTNYGYTF.

This chain connects TRBV18 to TRBJ1-6; D gene unclear. CDR1 KGHSH and CDR2 LQKENI come from the germline V gene. The germline V and J ends were trimmed by 3 bases and 5 bases, with 11 bases remaining between them. The CDR3 runs 15 residues. Here the CDR3 DNA reads TGTGCCAGCTCACCCGGACCCGGACATAATTCACCCCTCCACTTT. Translation gives CASSPGPGHNSPLHF.

The J gene is TRBJ1-1, the V gene TRBV5-1; D unresolved. V was trimmed by 5 bases and J by 1 base, leaving 9 bases between them. CDR3 length: 13 residues. Germline values: CDR1 SGHRS, CDR2 YFSETQ. The CDR3 protein is CASSRGQNTEAFF. Here the CDR3 DNA reads TGCGCCAGCAGTCGAGGTCAGAACACTGAAGCTTTCTTT.

The genes are TRBV15 and TRBJ1-5; 8 nucleotides match TRBD1. CDR1 is LNHNV and CDR2 is YYDKDF in the germline V gene (reference sequence). The CDR3 extends over 17 amino acids. V shed 3 bases and J 0 bases; nucleotides not matched to a gene: 7. The CDR3 sequence: CATSRDQGAFSNQPQHF. For the CDR3, the DNA is TGTGCCACCAGCAGGGACCAGGGGGCGTTTAGCAATCAGCCCCAGCATTTT.